Listed below are T cell receptor beta chains from one sample, sequenced in a study of T cells after yellow fever vaccination. TCRdb recomputed calls from the 5' RACE reads with MiXCR, one row per CDR3 protein. The sample carries 250,000 or so distinct CDR3 sequences, 6.9% recorded once. Sequenced here: CD4+ T cells sorted from PBMCs, sampled 15 days after the yellow fever booster vaccination. Receptors were obtained from a man younger than 40 who received the YFV17D yellow fever vaccine. CDR3s include the opening cysteine and the closing phenylalanine or tryptophan.

TRBV23-1,CASSQENRETQYF
TRBV7-9,CASSLSSFSYEQYF
TRBV20-1,CSADGATDTQYF
TRBV4-3,CASGGQIASGNTIYF
TRBV12-3/TRBV12-4,CASRPSGSSGYTF
TRBV20-1,CSARESGTYTGELFF
TRBV12-3/TRBV12-4,CAIARKAGNTIYF
TRBV7-2,CASSPRVSSYEQYF
TRBV5-5,CASSLGSGALTQYF
TRBV20-1,CSAPPGTNKETQYF
TRBV20-1,CSAPTYSGETQYF
TRBV20-1,CSASWTGFYNEQFF
TRBV30,CAWMGSGSRSGPYNEQFF
TRBV5-1,CASSLGPGRGTDTQYF
TRBV15,CATSSIFVGQTQYF
TRBV20-1,CSANNDRIYNEQFF
TRBV25-1,CASSEYIRRSRAYEQYF